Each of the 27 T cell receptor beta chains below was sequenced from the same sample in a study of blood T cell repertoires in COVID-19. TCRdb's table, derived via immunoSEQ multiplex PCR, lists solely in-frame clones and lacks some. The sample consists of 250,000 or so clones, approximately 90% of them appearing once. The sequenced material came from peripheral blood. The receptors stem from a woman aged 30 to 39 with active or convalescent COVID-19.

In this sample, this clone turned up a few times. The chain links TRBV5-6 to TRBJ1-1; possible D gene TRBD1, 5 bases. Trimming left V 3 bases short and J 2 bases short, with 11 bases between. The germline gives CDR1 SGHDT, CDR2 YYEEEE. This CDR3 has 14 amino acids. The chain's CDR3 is CASSWGVPNTEAFF. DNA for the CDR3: TGTGCCAGCAGCTGGGGGGTCCCAAACACTGAAGCTTTCTTT.

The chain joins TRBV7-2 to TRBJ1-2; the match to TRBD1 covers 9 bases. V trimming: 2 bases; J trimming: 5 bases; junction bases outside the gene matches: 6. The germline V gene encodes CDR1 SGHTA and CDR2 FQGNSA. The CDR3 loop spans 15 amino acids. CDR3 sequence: CASSLRQGEGYGYTF. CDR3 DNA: TGTGCCAGCAGCTTAAGACAGGGGGAAGGGTATGGCTACACCTTC. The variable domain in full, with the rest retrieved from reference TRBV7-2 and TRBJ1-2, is GAGVSQSPSNKVTEKGKDVELRCDPISGHTALYWYRQSLGQGLEFLIYFQGNSAPDKSGLPSDRFSAERTGGSVSTLTIQRTQQEDSAVYLCASSLRQGEGYGYTFGSGTRLTVV.

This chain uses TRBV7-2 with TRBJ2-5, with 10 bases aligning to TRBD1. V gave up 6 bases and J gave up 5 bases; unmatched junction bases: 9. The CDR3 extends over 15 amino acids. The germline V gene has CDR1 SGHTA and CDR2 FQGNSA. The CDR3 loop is CASSYRQGARETQYF. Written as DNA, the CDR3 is TGTGCCAGCAGTTACCGACAGGGGGCACGTGAGACCCAGTACTTC.

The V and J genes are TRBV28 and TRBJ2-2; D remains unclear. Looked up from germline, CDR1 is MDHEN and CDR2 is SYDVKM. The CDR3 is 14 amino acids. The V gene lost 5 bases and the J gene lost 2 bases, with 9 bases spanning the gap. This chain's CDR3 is CASSKLANTGELFF. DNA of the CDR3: TGTGCCAGCAGTAAGTTAGCTAACACCGGGGAGCTGTTTTTT.

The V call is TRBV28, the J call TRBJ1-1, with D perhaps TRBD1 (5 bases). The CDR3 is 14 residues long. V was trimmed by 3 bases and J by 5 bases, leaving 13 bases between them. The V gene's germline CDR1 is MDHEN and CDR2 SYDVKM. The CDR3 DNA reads TGTGCCAGCAGTTTGGGGCAGGGCCTTACTGAAGCTTTCTTT. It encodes CASSLGQGLTEAFF.

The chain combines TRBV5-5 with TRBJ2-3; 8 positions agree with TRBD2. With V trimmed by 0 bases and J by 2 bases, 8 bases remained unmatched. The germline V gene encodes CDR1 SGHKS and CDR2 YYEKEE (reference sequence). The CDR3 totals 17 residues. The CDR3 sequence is CASSLGAGGGDTDTQYF. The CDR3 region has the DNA TGTGCCAGCAGCTTGGGCGCGGGGGGCGGCGACACAGATACGCAGTATTTT. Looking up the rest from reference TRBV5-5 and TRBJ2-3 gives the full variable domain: DAGVTQSPTHLIKTRGQQVTLRCSPISGHKSVSWYQQVLGQGPQFIFQYYEKEERGRGNFPDRFSARQFPNYSSELNVNALLLGDSALYLCASSLGAGGGDTDTQYFGPGTRLTVL.

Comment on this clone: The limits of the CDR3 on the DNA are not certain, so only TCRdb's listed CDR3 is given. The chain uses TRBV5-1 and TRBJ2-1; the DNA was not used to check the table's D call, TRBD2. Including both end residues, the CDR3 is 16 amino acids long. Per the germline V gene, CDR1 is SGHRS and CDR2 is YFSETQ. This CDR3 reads CASSLWASGSRNPRFF.

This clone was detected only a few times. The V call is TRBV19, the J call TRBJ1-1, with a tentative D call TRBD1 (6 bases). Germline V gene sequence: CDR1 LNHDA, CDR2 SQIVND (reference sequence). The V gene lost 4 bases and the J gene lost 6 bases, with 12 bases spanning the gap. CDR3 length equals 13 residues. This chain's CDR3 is CASSTLTGSEAFF. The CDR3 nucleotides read TGTGCCAGTAGTACTTTAACAGGGTCTGAAGCTTTCTTT.

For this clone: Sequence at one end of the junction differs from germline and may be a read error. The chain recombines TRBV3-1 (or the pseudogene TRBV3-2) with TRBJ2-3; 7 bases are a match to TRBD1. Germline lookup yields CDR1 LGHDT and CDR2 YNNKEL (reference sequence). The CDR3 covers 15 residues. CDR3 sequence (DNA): TGTGCCAGCAGTCAAGACAGGGTTTCCACAGATACGCAGTATTTT. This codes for CASSQDRVSTDTQYF.

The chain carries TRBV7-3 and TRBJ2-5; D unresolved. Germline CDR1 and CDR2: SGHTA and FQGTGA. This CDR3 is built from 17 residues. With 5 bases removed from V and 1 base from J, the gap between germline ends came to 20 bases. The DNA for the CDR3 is TGTGCCAGCAGCCTAAAGGCCCCTCCGACACTCCAAGAGACCCAGTACTTC. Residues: CASSLKAPPTLQETQYF. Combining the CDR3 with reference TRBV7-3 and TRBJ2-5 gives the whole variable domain GAGVSQTPSNKVTEKGKYVELRCDPISGHTALYWYRQSLGQGPEFLIYFQGTGAADDSGLPNDRFFAVRPEGSVSTLKIQRTERGDSAVYLCASSLKAPPTLQETQYFGPGTRLLVL.

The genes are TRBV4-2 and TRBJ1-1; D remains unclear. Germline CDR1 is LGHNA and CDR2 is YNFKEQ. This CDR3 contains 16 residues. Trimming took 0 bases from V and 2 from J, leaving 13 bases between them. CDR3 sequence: CASSQELWQANTEAFF. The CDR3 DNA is TGTGCCAGCAGCCAAGAATTGTGGCAGGCCAACACTGAAGCTTTCTTT.

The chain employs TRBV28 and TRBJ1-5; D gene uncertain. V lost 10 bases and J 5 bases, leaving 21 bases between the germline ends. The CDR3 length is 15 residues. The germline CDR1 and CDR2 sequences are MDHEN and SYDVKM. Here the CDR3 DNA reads TGTGCCATCTCAACTAACGTTGAGTGGCATCAGCCCCAGCATTTT. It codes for CAISTNVEWHQPQHF. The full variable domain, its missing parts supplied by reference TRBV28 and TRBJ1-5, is DVKVTQSSRYLVKRTGEKVFLECVQDMDHENMFWYRQDPGLGLRLIYFSYDVKMKEKGDIPEGYSVSREKKERFSLILESASTNQTSMYLCAISTNVEWHQPQHFGDGTRLSIL.

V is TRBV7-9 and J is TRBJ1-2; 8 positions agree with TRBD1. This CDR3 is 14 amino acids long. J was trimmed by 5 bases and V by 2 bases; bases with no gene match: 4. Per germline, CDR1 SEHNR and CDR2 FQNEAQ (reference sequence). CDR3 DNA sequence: TGTGCCAGCAGCTTAAGGCAGGGGGCTTATGGCTACACCTTC. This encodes CASSLRQGAYGYTF.

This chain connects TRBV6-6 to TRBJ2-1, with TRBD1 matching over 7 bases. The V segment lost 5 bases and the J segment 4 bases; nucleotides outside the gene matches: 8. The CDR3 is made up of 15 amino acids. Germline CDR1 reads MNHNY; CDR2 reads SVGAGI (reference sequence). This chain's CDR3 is CASSRQGGFYNEQFF. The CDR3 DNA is TGTGCCAGCAGTCGACAGGGTGGTTTTTACAATGAGCAGTTCTTC.

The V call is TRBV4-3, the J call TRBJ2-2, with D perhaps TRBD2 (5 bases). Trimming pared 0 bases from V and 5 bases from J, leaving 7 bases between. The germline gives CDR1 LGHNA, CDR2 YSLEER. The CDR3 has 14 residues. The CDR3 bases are TGCGCCAGCAGCCAAGAAGGGAGAACCGGGGAGCTGTTTTTT. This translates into CASSQEGRTGELFF.

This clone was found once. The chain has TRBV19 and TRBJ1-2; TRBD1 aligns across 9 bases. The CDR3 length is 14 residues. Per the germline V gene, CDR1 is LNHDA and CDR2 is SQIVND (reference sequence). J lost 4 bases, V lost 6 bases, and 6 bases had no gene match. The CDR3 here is CASSLGTGPYGYTF. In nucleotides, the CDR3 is TGTGCCAGTAGCCTCGGGACAGGGCCCTATGGCTACACCTTC. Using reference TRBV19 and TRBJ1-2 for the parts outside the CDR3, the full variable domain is DGGITQSPKYLFRKEGQNVTLSCEQNLNHDAMYWYRQDPGQGLRLIYYSQIVNDFQKGDIAEGYSVSREKKESFPLTVTSAQKNPTAFYLCASSLGTGPYGYTFGSGTRLTVV.

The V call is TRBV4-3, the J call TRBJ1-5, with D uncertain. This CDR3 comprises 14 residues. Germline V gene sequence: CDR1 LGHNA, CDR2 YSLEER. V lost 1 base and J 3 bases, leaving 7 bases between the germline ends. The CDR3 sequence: CASSQAPNNQPQHF. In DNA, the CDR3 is TGCGCCAGCAGCCAAGCTCCTAACAATCAGCCCCAGCATTTT.

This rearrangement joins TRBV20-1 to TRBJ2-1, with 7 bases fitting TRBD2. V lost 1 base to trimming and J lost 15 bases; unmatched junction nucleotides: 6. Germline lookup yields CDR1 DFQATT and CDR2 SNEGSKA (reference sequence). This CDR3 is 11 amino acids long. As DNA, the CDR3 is TGCAGTGCTAGAGTGGGGACTAAGGCGTTCTTC. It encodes CSARVGTKAFF.

Written as DNA, the CDR3 is TGTGCCAGCTTCGGGAGGGACTATGGCTACACCTTC. Encoded protein: CASFGRDYGYTF. The chain links TRBV5-5 to TRBJ1-2; D gene ambiguous. Germline values: CDR1 SGHKS, CDR2 YYEKEE (reference sequence). The CDR3 has 12 residues. Trimming removed 7 bases at V and 3 bases at J, with 10 bases between.

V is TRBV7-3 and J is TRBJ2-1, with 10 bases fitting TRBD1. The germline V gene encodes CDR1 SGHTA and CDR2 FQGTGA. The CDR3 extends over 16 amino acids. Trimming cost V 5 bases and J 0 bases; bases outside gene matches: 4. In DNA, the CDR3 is TGTGCCAGCAGCCTCCGGACAGGGGGCTCCTACAATGAGCAGTTCTTC. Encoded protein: CASSLRTGGSYNEQFF. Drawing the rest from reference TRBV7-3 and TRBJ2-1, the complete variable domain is GAGVSQTPSNKVTEKGKYVELRCDPISGHTALYWYRQSLGQGPEFLIYFQGTGAADDSGLPNDRFFAVRPEGSVSTLKIQRTERGDSAVYLCASSLRTGGSYNEQFFGPGTRLTVL.

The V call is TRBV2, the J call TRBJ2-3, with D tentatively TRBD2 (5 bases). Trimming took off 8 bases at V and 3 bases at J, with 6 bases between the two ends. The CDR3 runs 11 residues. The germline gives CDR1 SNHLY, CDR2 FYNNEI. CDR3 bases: TGTGCCAGCGGGAGAACAGATACGCAGTATTTT. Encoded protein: CASGRTDTQYF.

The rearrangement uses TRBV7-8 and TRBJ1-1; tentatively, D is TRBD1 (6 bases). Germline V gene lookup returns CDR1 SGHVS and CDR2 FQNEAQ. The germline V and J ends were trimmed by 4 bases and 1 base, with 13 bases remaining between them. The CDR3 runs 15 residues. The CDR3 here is CASSYLGGANTEAFF. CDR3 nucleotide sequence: TGTGCCAGCAGCTACCTGGGGGGGGCGAACACTGAAGCTTTCTTT.

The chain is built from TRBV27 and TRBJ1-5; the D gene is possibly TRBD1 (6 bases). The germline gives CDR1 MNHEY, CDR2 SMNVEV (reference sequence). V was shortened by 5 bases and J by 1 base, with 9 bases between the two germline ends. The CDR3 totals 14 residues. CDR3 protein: CASSHRDSNQPQHF. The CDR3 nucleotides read TGTGCCAGCAGTCACAGGGACAGCAATCAGCCCCAGCATTTT.

CDR3 in DNA: TGTGCCAGCAGACTGGACAGGTCGAACACTGAAGCTTTCTTT. Protein product: CASRLDRSNTEAFF. The chain couples TRBV27 to TRBJ1-1; 7 bases fit TRBD1. CDR1 and CDR2 from the germline V gene are MNHEY and SMNVEV (reference sequence). The CDR3 is 14 residues long. V shed 6 bases, J shed 1 base, and the junction held 5 bases outside the gene matches.

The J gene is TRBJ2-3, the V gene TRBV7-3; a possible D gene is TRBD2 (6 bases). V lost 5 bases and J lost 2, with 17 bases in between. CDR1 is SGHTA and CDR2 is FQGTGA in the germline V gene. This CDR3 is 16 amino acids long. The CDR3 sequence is CASSKPPGLPTDTQYF. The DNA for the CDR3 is TGTGCCAGCAGCAAACCCCCGGGACTTCCCACAGATACGCAGTATTTT.

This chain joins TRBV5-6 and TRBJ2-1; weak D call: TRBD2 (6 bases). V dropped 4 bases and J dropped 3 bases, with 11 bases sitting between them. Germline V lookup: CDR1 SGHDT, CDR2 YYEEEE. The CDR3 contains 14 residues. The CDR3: CASSPGGDYNEQFF. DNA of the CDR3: TGTGCCAGCAGCCCCGGGGGAGACTACAATGAGCAGTTCTTC.

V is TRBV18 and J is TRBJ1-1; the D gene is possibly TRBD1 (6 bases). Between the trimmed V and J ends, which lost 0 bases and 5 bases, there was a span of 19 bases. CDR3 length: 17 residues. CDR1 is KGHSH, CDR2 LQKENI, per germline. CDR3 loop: CASSPPLSTGPGTEAFF. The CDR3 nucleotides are TGTGCCAGCTCACCACCCCTTTCTACAGGGCCCGGTACTGAAGCTTTCTTT.